This T cell receptor beta chain was observed in a study of blood T cell repertoires in COVID-19. Assay: immunoSEQ multiplex PCR; the TCRdb copy retains only in-frame clones and omits some. The sample includes more than 90,000 clones, roughly nine tenths seen only once; the top ten take 7.7%. The sequence came from a human donor in a cohort sampled during active COVID-19. Sequencing input: peripheral blood.

CDR3 sequence: CASSSKGTSGDVQQYF. The CDR3 coding sequence is TGTGCCAGCAGCTCAAAGGGGACTAGCGGGGACGTGCAGCAGTACTTC. The chain carries TRBV7-2 and TRBJ2-7, with TRBD2 identical over 13 bases. Germline CDR1 reads SGHTA; CDR2 reads FQGNSA. V was pared by 4 bases and J by 8 bases, with 11 bases of the junction left unmatched. There are 16 residues in the CDR3.